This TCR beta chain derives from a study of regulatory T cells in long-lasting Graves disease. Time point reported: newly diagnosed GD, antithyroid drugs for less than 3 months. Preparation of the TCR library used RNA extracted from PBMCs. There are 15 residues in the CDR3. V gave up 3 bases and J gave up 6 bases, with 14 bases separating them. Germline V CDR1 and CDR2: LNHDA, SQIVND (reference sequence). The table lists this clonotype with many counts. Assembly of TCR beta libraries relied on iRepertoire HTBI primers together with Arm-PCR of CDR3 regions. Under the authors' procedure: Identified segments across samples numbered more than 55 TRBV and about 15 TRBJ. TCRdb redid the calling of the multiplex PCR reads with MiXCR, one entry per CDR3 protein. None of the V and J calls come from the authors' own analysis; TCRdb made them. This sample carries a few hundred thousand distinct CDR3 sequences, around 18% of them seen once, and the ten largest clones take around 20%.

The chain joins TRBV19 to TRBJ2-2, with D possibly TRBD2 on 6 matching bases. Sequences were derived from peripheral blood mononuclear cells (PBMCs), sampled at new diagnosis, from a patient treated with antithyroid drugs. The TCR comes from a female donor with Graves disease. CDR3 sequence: CASSIGTVLSGELFF. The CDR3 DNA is TGTGCCAGTAGTATCGGGACTGTATTGTCCGGGGAGCTGTTTTTT.